Sequencing of this T cell receptor beta chain was carried out in a study of beta chain features in type 1 diabetes. Study-level findings and limits: In comparison with healthy donors, patients had naive, central memory and Treg TCRB repertoires that appeared more similar. Type 1 diabetes patients had VDJ junctions that carried fewer insertions and more deletions. Shorter templates might be favored by PCR, and equally so in patients and in controls.

Germline V gives CDR1 SGHRS, CDR2 YFSETQ. J gave up 8 bases and V 1 base, and 9 bases lay outside the gene matches. The CDR3 runs 16 residues. As concerns this clone: Its target is unknown.

Every bit of the isolated RNA underwent reverse transcription, so sequencing read expressed TCRB transcripts. Assay used: immunoSEQ multiplex PCR; TCRdb lists only in-frame clones, some missing. The data show 300,000 to 350,000 clones, with about 15% seen just once and 6.7% held by the top ten. A sort by CD45RO/CCR7/CD25/CD127/CD95/CD27 yielded CD4+ naive, central memory, regulatory and stem cell-like memory cells. The chain is built from TRBV5-1 and TRBJ2-1, with 10 bases that match TRBD2. The specimen was central memory CD4+ T cells from blood. The origin of this receptor is a man in his thirties or forties in good health. The CDR3 sequence: CASSLHAAGGPYEQFF. The DNA for the CDR3 is TGCGCCAGCAGCTTGCACGCAGCGGGGGGGCCATATGAGCAGTTCTTC. The variable domain in full, with the rest retrieved from reference TRBV5-1 and TRBJ2-1, is KAGVTQTPRYLIKTRGQQVTLSCSPISGHRSVSWYQQTPGQGLQFLFEYFSETQRNKGNFPGRFSGRQFSNSRSEMNVSTLELGDSALYLCASSLHAAGGPYEQFFGPGTRLTVL.